This TCR beta chain was found in a study of T cells of healthy individuals (dated by TCRdb to the late 2010s). Library creation used 5' RACE. Sequencing relied on an Illumina MiSeq. The public reads were run again by TCRdb, first through fastp at Q25 and then through MiXCR, and only productive beta chains were kept. Rows are unified per CDR3 protein, each entry keeping the most common DNA and genes. The sample table lists 100,000 or so distinct CDR3 sequences, roughly 15% of them with a count of one. Of the sample, about 6.2% falls within the top ten clones. Per the germline V gene, MNHEY is the CDR1 and SVGEGT is the CDR2. The CDR3 numbers 16 residues from cysteine through phenylalanine. Solely the CDR3 DNA is kept, with 48 bases framed from the first base. Unmatched junction bases come to 6, with V trimmed by 1 base and J by 4 bases. In its sample, this clonotype was seen a few times. Its target antigen remains unknown. Base qualities are not at hand, and no much larger clone is one base apart.

Here the chain combines TRBV6-2 or TRBV6-3 and TRBJ2-2; 7 junctional bases match TRBD2. The receptor was derived from a human donor in good health. The CDR3: CASSYLRGRVTGELFF. DNA sequence: TGTGCCAGCAGTTACTTACGCGGGAGAGTCACCGGGGAGCTGTTTTTT.